The rows below give T cell receptor beta chains drawn from one sample of a study of blood T cell repertoires in COVID-19. The table came from immunoSEQ multiplex PCR; TCRdb's copy has only in-frame clones and leaves some out. Among 200,000 to 250,000 clones, nearly 90% were seen once, and the ten largest hold roughly 12%. Sequencing was done on a sample of peripheral blood. Source of these receptors: a woman between 18 and 30 years old who had recovered from COVID-19. The CDR3 runs from the conserved cysteine through the conserved F or W. Each record gives: V gene, D gene, clone size, J gene, CDR3 DNA, CDR3 protein. The D gene is left open where the match is weak. The size entry is marked missing in some rows and otherwise reads once, few, many or a size class.

>TRBV13|NA|NA|TRBJ2-1
TGTGCCAGCAGCTTAGGAGCGGTAGCGGAGTACAATGAGCAGTTCTTC
CASSLGAVAEYNEQFF
>TRBV2|TRBD1|NA|TRBJ1-6
TGTGCCAGCAACCGAGGGACAGGGAATTCACCCCTCCACTTT
CASNRGTGNSPLHF
>TRBV19|TRBD1|NA|TRBJ1-2
TGTGCCAGTAGTATCCTACAGGGGGCCGCCTATGGCTACACCTTC
CASSILQGAAYGYTF
>TRBV3-1/TRBV3-2|NA|NA|TRBJ1-2
TGTGCCAGCAGCCAACGGGGGGGCGACGGCTACACCTTC
CASSQRGGDGYTF
>TRBV4-3|TRBD2|NA|TRBJ2-7
TGCGCCAGCAGCCAGGCAGCGGGAGGAAACTACGAGCAGTACTTC
CASSQAAGGNYEQYF
>TRBV29-1|TRBD1|NA|TRBJ1-1
TGCAGCGCGGACAGGGTAGGAACTGAAGCTTTCTTT
CSADRVGTEAFF
>TRBV7-9|NA|NA|TRBJ2-3
TGTGCCAGCAGCCATGCAGGGGTTTACACAGATACGCAGTATTTT
CASSHAGVYTDTQYF
>TRBV12-5|TRBD2|NA|TRBJ2-3
TGTGCTAGTGGTTTGGGGACTAGCGGGAGGGGAGATACGCAGTATTTT
CASGLGTSGRGDTQYF
>TRBV19|NA|NA|TRBJ1-3
TGTGCCAGTAGTATCCCACAGGAGGTAGGCGGGAGATCTGGAAACACCATATATTTT
CASSIPQEVGGRSGNTIYF
>TRBV18|TRBD1|once|TRBJ1-5
TGTGCCAGCTCACCACAGTTGGGACAGGGAAATCAGCCCCAGCATTTT
CASSPQLGQGNQPQHF
>TRBV2|NA|NA|TRBJ1-5
TGTGCCAGCAGGCGGACAGATAGCAATCAGCCCCAGCATTTT
CASRRTDSNQPQHF
>TRBV4-3|NA|NA|TRBJ2-1
TGCGCCAGCAGCCCGGTCGAATGGGCGGACAGCTCCTACAATGAGCAGTTCTTC
CASSPVEWADSSYNEQFF
>TRBV20-1|NA|NA|TRBJ1-4
TGCAGTGCTACGACTAATGAAAAACTGTTTTTT
CSATTNEKLFF
>TRBV5-8|NA|once|TRBJ2-4
TGTGCCAGCAGACCAGTAGCCAAAAACATTCAGTACTTC
CASRPVAKNIQYF
>TRBV6-5|NA|NA|TRBJ2-7
TGTGCCAGCAGTTACGGTACCAGGCCAGCCTACGAGCAGTACTTC
CASSYGTRPAYEQYF
>TRBV6-2/TRBV6-3|NA|NA|TRBJ2-7
TGTGCCAGCAGTTACTCAGGGGGAGGGCCGTACGAGCAGTACTTC
CASSYSGGGPYEQYF
>TRBV10-3|NA|NA|TRBJ2-7
TGTGCCACCCTATCAAACTACGAGCAGTACTTC
CATLSNYEQYF
>TRBV11-2|NA|NA|TRBJ1-1
TGTGCCAGCAGCTTGACTACCACGGCTTTCTTT
CASSLTTTAFF
>TRBV13|TRBD1|few|TRBJ2-7
TGTGCCAGCAGCTCGGGACAGGGGGCCTACGAGCAGTACTTC
CASSSGQGAYEQYF
>TRBV25-1|NA|few|TRBJ1-2
TGTGCCAGCAGTGACAGGGGCACTCTCTATGGCTACACCTTC
CASSDRGTLYGYTF
>TRBV11-2|NA|NA|TRBJ2-3
TGTGCCAGCAGCTTATTCTTCCGGAGCACAGATACGCAGTATTTT
CASSLFFRSTDTQYF
>TRBV5-6|TRBD1|NA|TRBJ2-7
TGTGCCAGCACACGACAGGGTGAATGGCAGTACTTC
CASTRQGEWQYF
>TRBV11-3|NA|NA|TRBJ2-2
TGTGCCAGCAGCCCGGACTATAGCACCGGGGAGCTGTTTTTT
CASSPDYSTGELFF
>TRBV6-6|NA|NA|TRBJ2-7
TGTGCCAGCAGCCCCTCTAGCGACGAGCAGTACTTC
CASSPSSDEQYF
>TRBV7-9|TRBD1|once|TRBJ1-2
TGTGCCAGCAGCTTAGGGAACGGAGGGGGCCATGGCTACACCTTC
CASSLGNGGGHGYTF
>TRBV9|NA|NA|TRBJ1-5
TGTGCCAGCAGCGCTATAGGCAATCAGCCCCAGCATTTT
CASSAIGNQPQHF
>TRBV7-2|NA|NA|TRBJ2-7
TGTGCCAGCAGCTTAGAATCGGGTACTACCTACGAGCAGTACTTC
CASSLESGTTYEQYF
>TRBV11-1|NA|NA|TRBJ1-1
TGTGCCAGCAGCCCAGACACGTACCGTCAAGCTTTCTTT
CASSPDTYRQAFF
>TRBV18|NA|NA|TRBJ1-1
TGTGCCAGCTCACGGGAAATCAGGGTTGGAAACACTGAAGCTTTCTTT
CASSREIRVGNTEAFF
>TRBV5-5|TRBD1|NA|TRBJ1-2
TGTGCCAGTTATACAGGGGTGGGCTATGGCTACACCTTC
CASYTGVGYGYTF
>TRBV9|TRBD2|NA|TRBJ2-1
TGTGCCAGCAGCGGAATGATACTAGCGGCTGGAGGCAATGAGCAGTTCTTC
CASSGMILAAGGNEQFF
>TRBV14|NA|NA|TRBJ1-6
TGTGCCAGCGCGCGGGGGATCAATTCACCCCTCCACTTT
CASARGINSPLHF
>TRBV6-5|TRBD1|once|TRBJ2-1
TGTGCCAGCGGCGACAGGGGTCACAATGAGCAGTTCTTC
CASGDRGHNEQFF
>TRBV10-2|NA|once|TRBJ1-2
TGCGCCAGCAGTGAAAACAAGGGGTACTATGGCTACACCTTC
CASSENKGYYGYTF
>TRBV7-8|NA|NA|TRBJ2-6
TGTGCCAGCAGCTACCAGACAGTACTTATCTCTGGGGCCAACGTCCTGACTTTC
CASSYQTVLISGANVLTF
>TRBV3-1/TRBV3-2|NA|NA|TRBJ2-5
TGTGCCAGCAGGTTTGGGGCCCAAGAGACCCAGTACTTC
CASRFGAQETQYF
>TRBV9|NA|NA|TRBJ2-5
TGTGCCAGCAGCGTAGAAGTGAGGCGGGAGACCCAGTACTTC
CASSVEVRRETQYF
>TRBV9|TRBD1|NA|TRBJ1-6
TGTGCCAGCAGCGCCCAATGGGAGGACAGGGGTAGAAATTCACCCCTCCACTTT
CASSAQWEDRGRNSPLHF
>TRBV6-5|NA|NA|TRBJ1-1
TGTGCCAGCAGTTACTCGGCGGTAGGGAACACTGAAGCTTTCTTT
CASSYSAVGNTEAFF
>TRBV7-8|TRBD1|few|TRBJ2-2
TGTGCCAGCAGCCAGGGGGCCGGGGAGCTGTTTTTT
CASSQGAGELFF
>TRBV7-9|NA|once|TRBJ1-5
TGTGCCAGCAGCCCAGGCCCTGATCAGCCCCAGCATTTT
CASSPGPDQPQHF
>TRBV7-9|NA|NA|TRBJ1-2
TGTGCCAGCAGCCTTGAAACCTCAACTCCCTATGGCTACACCTTC
CASSLETSTPYGYTF
>TRBV29-1|TRBD2|NA|TRBJ2-2
TGCAGCCTAAGGACTAGCGGGAGTGGATCCGGGGAGCTGTTTTTT
CSLRTSGSGSGELFF
>TRBV19|NA|once|TRBJ2-7
TGTGCCAGTAGTATGGTAGGAGAGACCTACGAGCAGTACTTC
CASSMVGETYEQYF
>TRBV5-1|TRBD1|NA|TRBJ1-2
TGCGCCAGCAGCTTGGGTACAGGGGAGAGGTATGGCTACACCTTC
CASSLGTGERYGYTF
>TRBV3-1/TRBV3-2|NA|NA|TRBJ2-5
TGTGCCAGCAGCTCGGGGACTGCCGCCCTCCAAGAGACCCAGTACTTC
CASSSGTAALQETQYF
>TRBV5-1|TRBD1|NA|TRBJ1-2
TGCGCCAGCAGCTTGCTGACAGGGAATGGCTACACCTTC
CASSLLTGNGYTF
>TRBV11-2|NA|NA|TRBJ1-1
TGTGCCAGCAGCCCGTCACAGGGAAGGATCACTGAAGCTTTCTTT
CASSPSQGRITEAFF
>TRBV4-1|NA|NA|TRBJ2-7
TGCGCCAGCAGCCAAGCCTGGACAGTTTCCTACGAGCAGTACTTC
CASSQAWTVSYEQYF
>TRBV6-5|NA|NA|TRBJ2-3
TGTGCCAGCAGTCCCAGAGACGGGACAGATACGCAGTATTTT
CASSPRDGTDTQYF
>TRBV7-9|NA|NA|TRBJ1-3
TGTGCCAGCAGCCCAGGAAACAGGAACCCTGGAAACACCATATATTTT
CASSPGNRNPGNTIYF